The 13 T cell receptor beta chains reported below all come from one sample, sequenced in a study of blood T cell repertoires in COVID-19. The protocol was immunoSEQ multiplex PCR, while the TCRdb copy is restricted to in-frame clones and leaves out a portion. The sample lists tens of thousands of clones, approximately 90% occurring once. The sequenced sample was peripheral blood. Every receptor here comes from a woman aged 60-75 years with active COVID-19.

V gene TRBV5-4 combines with J gene TRBJ2-3, with 14 bases fitting TRBD2. With V trimmed by 0 bases and J by 6 bases, 9 bases remained unmatched. The CDR3 has 18 amino acids. Germline V gene sequence: CDR1 SGHNT, CDR2 YYREEE (reference sequence). The CDR3 here is CASSLELTSGRAWDTQYF. The DNA for the CDR3 is TGTGCCAGCAGCTTGGAACTGACTAGCGGGAGGGCATGGGATACGCAGTATTTT.

The V and J genes are TRBV29-1 and TRBJ2-7; a weak D match, TRBD1 (6 bases). The CDR3 is 14 residues long. Trimming stripped 4 bases from V and 5 bases from J, with 18 bases between. Germline V gene sequence: CDR1 SQVTM, CDR2 ANQGSEA. The CDR3: CSVGVRRQANEQYF. CDR3 DNA: TGCAGCGTTGGGGTCCGTCGACAGGCTAACGAGCAGTACTTC.

J is TRBJ2-5 and V is TRBV28; the match to TRBD1 covers 10 bases. The CDR3 totals 15 residues. Per germline, CDR1 MDHEN and CDR2 SYDVKM. V was clipped by 6 bases and J by 5 bases; unmatched bases: 9. The CDR3 sequence is CASSKDRGGVETQYF. CDR3 sequence (DNA): TGTGCCAGCAGCAAGGACAGGGGGGGCGTGGAGACCCAGTACTTC.

The gene calls are TRBV5-1 and TRBJ2-1, with 8 bases matching TRBD2. V trimming: 3 bases; J trimming: 0 bases; junction bases outside the gene matches: 2. Germline lookup yields CDR1 SGHRS and CDR2 YFSETQ. This CDR3 is 15 amino acids long. Here the CDR3 reads CASSSSGSSYNEQFF. CDR3 DNA sequence: TGCGCCAGCAGCTCGAGCGGGAGCTCCTACAATGAGCAGTTCTTC.

The V call is TRBV11-2, the J call TRBJ2-1, with 8 bases lining up with TRBD2. V lost 3 bases, J lost 10 bases, and 11 bases stayed unmatched. This CDR3 comprises 15 residues. CDR1 SGHAT and CDR2 FQNNGV come from the germline V gene. The CDR3 DNA reads TGTGCCAGCAGCTTTAGAACTAGCGGCCCCTCGGAGCAGTTCTTC. This encodes CASSFRTSGPSEQFF. Complete variable domain (other parts from reference TRBV11-2 and TRBJ2-1): EAGVAQSPRYKIIEKRQSVAFWCNPISGHATLYWYQQILGQGPKLLIQFQNNGVVDDSQLPKDRFSAERLKGVDSTLKIQPAKLEDSAVYLCASSFRTSGPSEQFFGPGTRLTVL.

The V gene is TRBV15, the J gene TRBJ1-5; D ambiguous. V lost 3 bases and J 0 bases, leaving 6 bases between the germline ends. This CDR3 region has 14 residues. CDR1 and CDR2 from the germline V gene are LNHNV and YYDKDF (reference sequence). The CDR3 sequence: CATSSLSSNQPQHF. As DNA, the CDR3 is TGTGCCACCAGCAGTTTGAGTAGCAATCAGCCCCAGCATTTT.

This rearrangement joins TRBV29-1 to TRBJ2-1; the D gene is possibly TRBD1 (6 bases). Between the trimmed V and J ends, which lost 5 bases and 1 base, there was a span of 12 bases. The CDR3 runs 14 residues. From germline, CDR1 is SQVTM and CDR2 ANQGSEA. The CDR3 is CSVTPRGSYNEQFF. As DNA, the CDR3 is TGCAGCGTTACGCCTAGGGGGTCCTACAATGAGCAGTTCTTC.

The chain recombines TRBV11-1 with TRBJ2-5; 10 bases are a match to TRBD1. This CDR3 is built from 16 residues. Germline trimming cut 4 bases from V and 3 bases from J; bases unmatched to any gene: 8. Germline V gene lookup returns CDR1 SGHAT and CDR2 FQDESV (reference sequence). The CDR3, as DNA: TGTGCCAGCAGCTCTGAACCGGGACAGGGGAAAGAGACCCAGTACTTC. This sequence encodes CASSSEPGQGKETQYF.

The gene calls are TRBV6-5 and TRBJ1-2; 10 bases are shared with TRBD1. With 6 bases clipped from V and 5 bases from J, the junction kept 6 bases outside the gene matches. The germline gives CDR1 MNHEY, CDR2 SVGAGI. The CDR3 extends over 14 amino acids. The CDR3 sequence is CASRRDRGTYGYTF. The CDR3 region has the DNA TGTGCCAGCAGACGGGACAGGGGAACGTATGGCTACACCTTC.

The chain couples TRBV5-1 to TRBJ2-1, with TRBD2 matching 10 bases. CDR1 is SGHRS, CDR2 YFSETQ, per germline. CDR3 length: 17 residues. Trimming removed 5 bases from V and 3 bases from J; junction bases left unmatched: 11. The CDR3 spells CASSFAGTSGVYNEQFF. The DNA for the CDR3 is TGCGCCAGCAGTTTCGCGGGCACTAGCGGGGTCTACAATGAGCAGTTCTTC.

This chain joins TRBV3-1 (or the pseudogene TRBV3-2) and TRBJ2-3; the match to TRBD2 covers 15 bases. Germline V gives CDR1 LGHDT, CDR2 YNNKEL (reference sequence). Germline trimming cut 0 bases from V and 9 bases from J; bases unmatched to any gene: 7. The CDR3 spans 17 residues. CDR3: CASSQDPLGLAGGTQYF. CDR3 bases: TGTGCCAGCAGCCAAGACCCTCTCGGACTAGCGGGAGGGACGCAGTATTTT.

The V gene is TRBV6-5, the J gene TRBJ2-1, with 7 bases identical to TRBD1. The CDR3 is made up of 15 amino acids. The V segment lost 6 bases and the J segment 3 bases; nucleotides outside the gene matches: 8. Germline values: CDR1 MNHEY, CDR2 SVGAGI. The CDR3 nucleotides read TGTGCCAGCAGAGTGACAGGGCTCCTCTACAATGAGCAGTTCTTC. This codes for CASRVTGLLYNEQFF.

The rearrangement links TRBV6-2 or TRBV6-3 to TRBJ2-5; 8 bases are shared with TRBD2. V dropped 7 bases and J dropped 4; count of bases not matched to a gene: 8. The germline V gene has CDR1 MNHEY and CDR2 SVGEGT. The CDR3 runs 14 residues. This chain's CDR3 is CASTPGGRTETQYF. CDR3 nucleotide sequence: TGTGCCAGCACCCCGGGGGGGCGGACAGAGACCCAGTACTTC.